Included here is one T cell receptor beta chain sequence, with context. These data are taken from a study of lymphopenia after photon versus proton radiotherapy. Trimming removed 5 bases at V and 1 base at J, with 10 bases between. This CDR3 spans 13 amino acids. The germline V gene encodes CDR1 SGHTS and CDR2 YDEGEE. Sequencing used immunoSEQ multiplex PCR; TCRdb keeps in-frame clones, though not all of them. The sample yields about 70,000 clones, 80% to 95% seen once. This clonotype originated in a woman aged 35 to 49 with cholangiocarcinoma. The sequencing here drew on peripheral blood, taken from a patient treated with photon-based radiotherapy. This chain connects TRBV5-8 to TRBJ2-7, with D perhaps TRBD2 (5 bases). The CDR3 region has the DNA TGTGCCAGCAGAGGACTGATTTCCTACGAGCAGTACTTC. It encodes CASRGLISYEQYF.